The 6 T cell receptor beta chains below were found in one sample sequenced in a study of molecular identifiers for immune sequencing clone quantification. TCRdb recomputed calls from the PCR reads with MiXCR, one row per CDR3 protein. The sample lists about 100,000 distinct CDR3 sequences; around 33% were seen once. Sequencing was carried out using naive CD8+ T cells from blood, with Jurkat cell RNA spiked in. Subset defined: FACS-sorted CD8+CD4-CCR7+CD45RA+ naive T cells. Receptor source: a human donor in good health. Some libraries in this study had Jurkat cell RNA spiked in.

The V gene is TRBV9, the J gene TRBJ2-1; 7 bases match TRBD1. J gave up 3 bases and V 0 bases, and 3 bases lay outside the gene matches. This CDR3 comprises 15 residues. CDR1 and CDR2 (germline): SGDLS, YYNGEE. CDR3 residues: CASSVGQGVYNEQFF. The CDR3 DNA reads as TGTGCCAGCAGCGTAGGGCAGGGGGTCTACAATGAGCAGTTCTTC.

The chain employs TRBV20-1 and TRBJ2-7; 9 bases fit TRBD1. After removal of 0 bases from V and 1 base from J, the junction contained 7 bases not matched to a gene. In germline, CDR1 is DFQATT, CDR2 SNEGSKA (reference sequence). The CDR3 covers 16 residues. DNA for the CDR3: TGCAGTGCTAGAGATCTTCAGGACAGGGGATCCTACGAGCAGTACTTC. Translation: CSARDLQDRGSYEQYF.

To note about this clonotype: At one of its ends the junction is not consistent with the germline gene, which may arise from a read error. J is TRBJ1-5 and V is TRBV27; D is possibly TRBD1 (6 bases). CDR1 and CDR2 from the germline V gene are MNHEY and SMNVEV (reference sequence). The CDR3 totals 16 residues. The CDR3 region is CACSQSGQYSNQPQHF. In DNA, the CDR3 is TGTGCCTGCAGCCAATCTGGACAGTATAGCAATCAGCCCCAGCATTTT.

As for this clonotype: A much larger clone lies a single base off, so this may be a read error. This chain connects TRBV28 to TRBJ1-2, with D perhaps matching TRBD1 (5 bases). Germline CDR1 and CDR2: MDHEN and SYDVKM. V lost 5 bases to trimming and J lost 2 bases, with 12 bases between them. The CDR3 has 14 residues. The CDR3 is CASSISGANYGYTF. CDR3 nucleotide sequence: TGTGCCAGCAGTATCAGTGGGGCAAACTATGGCTACACCTTC.

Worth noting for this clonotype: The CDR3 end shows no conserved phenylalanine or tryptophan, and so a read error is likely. CDR3 in amino acids: CASSFHLASGTETQYL. CDR3 nucleotides: TGTGCCAGCAGTTTTCATTTGGCTAGCGGGACTGAGACCCAGTACCTC. The chain combines TRBV28 with TRBJ2-5, with 9 bases lining up with TRBD2. V shed 3 bases and J 5 bases; nucleotides not matched to a gene: 10. Germline V gene sequence: CDR1 MDHEN, CDR2 SYDVKM. CDR3 length equals 16 residues.

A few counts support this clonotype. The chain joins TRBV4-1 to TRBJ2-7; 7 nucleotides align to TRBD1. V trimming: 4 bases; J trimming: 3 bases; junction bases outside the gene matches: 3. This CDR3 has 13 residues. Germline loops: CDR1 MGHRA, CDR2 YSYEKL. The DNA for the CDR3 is TGCGCCAGCAGCCGGGCAGGGGGCTACGAGCAGTACTTC. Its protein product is CASSRAGGYEQYF.